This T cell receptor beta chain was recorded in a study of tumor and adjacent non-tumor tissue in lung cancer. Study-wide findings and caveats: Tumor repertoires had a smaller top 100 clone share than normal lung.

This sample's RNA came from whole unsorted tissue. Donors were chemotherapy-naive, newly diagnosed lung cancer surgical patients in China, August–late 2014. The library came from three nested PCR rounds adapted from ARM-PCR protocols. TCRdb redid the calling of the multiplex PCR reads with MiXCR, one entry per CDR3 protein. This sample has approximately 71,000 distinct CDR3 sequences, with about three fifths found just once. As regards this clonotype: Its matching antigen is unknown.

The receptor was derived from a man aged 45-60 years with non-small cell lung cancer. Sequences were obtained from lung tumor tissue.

The CDR3 loop reads CASSIQRVRTDTQYF. CDR3 nucleotides: TGTGCCAGCAGCATACAACGGGTGCGCACAGATACGCAGTATTTT. This chain joins TRBV11-2 and TRBJ2-3; no clear D. V lost 5 bases, J lost 1 base, and 13 bases lay in between. This CDR3 region has 15 residues. In germline, CDR1 is SGHAT, CDR2 FQNNGV.